The 18 T cell receptor beta chains listed next were all sequenced from one sample in a study of a mutant IDH1 vaccine in newly diagnosed glioma. Data came from immunoSEQ multiplex PCR; TCRdb stores just in-frame clones and leaves some out. The top ten hold over 2.5% of the sample, which has 20,000 to 25,000 clones, approximately 81% seen once. The time point denotes: week 47, end of study. The vaccine gave 300 ug of a 20-mer mutant IDH1 peptide subcutaneously per dose. These receptors lack a known antigen. This specimen was PBMCs, taken from a glioma patient whose treatment included an IDH1 peptide vaccine. The receptors come from a man aged 40-50 years with glioma.

The CDR3 protein is CASKRAGTDTQYF. The CDR3 DNA reads as TGTGCCAGCAAGAGGGCGGGGACGGATACGCAGTATTTT. This chain links TRBV27 with TRBJ2-3, with D maybe TRBD2 (6 bases). Germline V gene data show CDR1 as MNHEY and CDR2 as SMNVEV (reference sequence). Between the trimmed V and J ends, which lost 7 bases and 6 bases, there was a span of 14 bases. This CDR3 contains 13 residues.

The rearrangement links TRBV28 to TRBJ1-2; TRBD1 aligns across 8 bases. Unmatched junction bases numbered 2, after V lost 2 bases and J lost 0 bases. The CDR3 loop spans 15 amino acids. The germline V gene encodes CDR1 MDHEN and CDR2 SYDVKM. Here the CDR3 reads CASSLGGQANYGYTF. Here the CDR3 DNA reads TGTGCCAGCAGTTTAGGGGGACAGGCTAACTATGGCTACACCTTC.

The rearrangement uses TRBV5-4 and TRBJ2-1; TRBD2 agrees at 9 bases. The CDR3 length is 16 residues. Trimming took 2 bases from V and 7 from J; bases not matched to a gene: 10. Germline V lookup: CDR1 SGHNT, CDR2 YYREEE (reference sequence). DNA for the CDR3: TGTGCCAGCAGCTTAGCGGGAGGTAGGTCGAGGAATGAGCAGTTCTTC. Encoded protein: CASSLAGGRSRNEQFF.

Here the CDR3 reads CASTDSGVADTQYF. DNA of the CDR3: TGTGCCAGCACGGATAGCGGGGTGGCAGATACGCAGTATTTT. The gene calls are TRBV6-5 and TRBJ2-3, with TRBD2 matching over 8 bases. The CDR3 covers 14 residues. Germline-derived CDR1 and CDR2 are MNHEY and SVGAGI. The V segment lost 7 bases and the J segment 4 bases; nucleotides outside the gene matches: 7.

V usage is TRBV10-2 and J usage is TRBJ2-1, with 7 bases lining up with TRBD2. After removal of 6 bases from V and 5 bases from J, the junction contained 1 base not matched to a gene. The V gene's germline CDR1 is WSHSY and CDR2 SAAADI. The CDR3 is 12 amino acids. The CDR3 loop is CASSLADNEQFF. Written as DNA, the CDR3 is TGCGCCAGCAGCCTAGCGGACAATGAGCAGTTCTTC.

V gene TRBV6-1 combines with J gene TRBJ2-7; a weak D match, TRBD1 (5 bases). Germline lookup yields CDR1 MNHNS and CDR2 SASEGT. This CDR3 contains 12 residues. CDR3 DNA sequence: TGTGCCAGCAGTGAAGCTAATCGAGACAGAGAAGTC. Residues: CASSEANRDREV.

This chain uses TRBV2 with TRBJ2-1; D ambiguous. Trimming took 3 bases from V and 5 from J, leaving 26 bases between them. Germline V lookup: CDR1 SNHLY, CDR2 FYNNEI. The CDR3 has 19 residues. CDR3 sequence reads: CASSDMSYWEAKINNEQFF. The CDR3, as DNA: TGTGCCAGCAGTGACATGTCTTATTGGGAAGCGAAGATCAACAATGAGCAGTTCTTC.

CDR3 DNA sequence: TGTGCCAGCAGGCGACAGTCGAACTACAATGAGCAGTTCTTC. This encodes CASRRQSNYNEQFF. The J gene is TRBJ2-1, the V gene TRBV27; maybe TRBD1 (5 bases). V was shortened by 6 bases and J by 3 bases, with 12 bases between the two germline ends. The CDR3 contains 14 residues. CDR1 is MNHEY and CDR2 is SMNVEV in the germline V gene (reference sequence).

This chain uses TRBV13 with TRBJ2-7; D unclear. This CDR3 is built from 12 residues. Germline CDR1 and CDR2: PRHDT and FYEKMQ (reference sequence). V lost 4 bases to trimming and J lost 2 bases, with 6 bases between them. The CDR3 DNA follows: TGTGCCAGCAGCTCGTCCCCCTACGAGCAGTACTTC. Protein sequence: CASSSSPYEQYF.

This chain uses TRBV10-3 with TRBJ1-4; maybe TRBD1 (6 bases). Germline loops: CDR1 ENHRY, CDR2 SYGVKD. The CDR3 covers 15 residues. With 6 bases removed from V and 8 bases from J, the gap between germline ends came to 19 bases. The CDR3 DNA reads TGTGCCATCAGCGACCAGGGGCGTGAAGTCGAAAAACTGTTTTTT. Its protein product is CAISDQGREVEKLFF.

The chain is built from TRBV20-1 and TRBJ2-5; TRBD2 is a possible D gene (6 bases). V lost 8 bases to trimming and J lost 5 bases, with 12 bases between them. Per germline, CDR1 DFQATT and CDR2 SNEGSKA (reference sequence). The CDR3 length is 11 residues. The CDR3 DNA follows: TGCAGTCGGACTAAGGATGAGACCCAGTACTTC. Encoded protein: CSRTKDETQYF.

The V gene is TRBV6-1, the J gene TRBJ1-2; 7 nucleotides align to TRBD1. The J segment lost 6 bases and the V segment lost 9 bases, leaving 10 bases of the junction unmatched. The V gene's germline CDR1 is MNHNS and CDR2 SASEGT. This CDR3 is 13 amino acids long. The CDR3 here is CASTLDRRDGYTF. The CDR3 nucleotides read TGTGCCAGTACCCTGGACAGGCGAGATGGCTACACCTTC.

This clone was seen just once. The chain couples TRBV2 to TRBJ2-3; D is perhaps TRBD2 (5 bases). This CDR3 contains 15 residues. The V gene's germline CDR1 is SNHLY and CDR2 FYNNEI. Deletions cut 4 bases from V and 1 base from J, with 12 bases between. The DNA for the CDR3 is TGTGCCAGCAGTGTTGAGCGGCGGGGCACAGATACGCAGTATTTT. This codes for CASSVERRGTDTQYF.

This clone was seen more than once but under ten times. The V gene is TRBV5-6, the J gene TRBJ2-5; tentatively, D is TRBD1 (6 bases). CDR3 length: 14 residues. V lost 1 base to trimming and J lost 3 bases, with 10 bases between them. Germline lookup yields CDR1 SGHDT and CDR2 YYEEEE. The chain's CDR3 is CASSLTGIEETQYF. The CDR3, as DNA: TGTGCCAGCAGCTTGACAGGGATAGAAGAGACCCAGTACTTC.

CDR3 loop: CASSLVPGTGEAKNIQYF. CDR3 in DNA: TGCGCCAGCAGCTTGGTCCCCGGGACAGGGGAGGCCAAAAACATTCAGTACTTC. This chain links TRBV5-1 with TRBJ2-4, with 10 bases aligning to TRBD1. V lost 0 bases to trimming and J lost 1 base; unmatched junction nucleotides: 7. The CDR3 length is 18 residues. In germline, CDR1 is SGHRS, CDR2 YFSETQ.

The chain employs TRBV29-1 and TRBJ1-5; TRBD1 might be the D (5 bases). CDR3 length: 13 amino acids. Trimming took off 5 bases at V and 3 bases at J, with 11 bases between the two ends. Germline V gene sequence: CDR1 SQVTM, CDR2 ANQGSEA. In DNA, the CDR3 is TGCAGCGTTAGCGGGGGTCACAATCAGCCCCAGCATTTT. It codes for CSVSGGHNQPQHF.

The chain links TRBV10-1 to TRBJ1-5; 9 nucleotides align to TRBD1. Germline assignment: CDR1 WNHNN and CDR2 SYGVQD (reference sequence). The CDR3 runs to 13 residues. Trimming took 9 bases from V and 2 from J; bases not matched to a gene: 2. CDR3 protein: CARWTGGNQPQHF. In DNA form, the CDR3 reads TGCGCCAGGTGGACAGGGGGCAATCAGCCCCAGCATTTT.

This clone was seen more than once but under ten times. V is TRBV19 and J is TRBJ1-5, with TRBD1 as a possible D gene (5 bases). The V gene lost 3 bases and the J gene lost 2 bases, with 11 bases spanning the gap. CDR3 length: 15 residues. Germline V lookup: CDR1 LNHDA, CDR2 SQIVND (reference sequence). The CDR3 region has the DNA TGTGCCAGTAGTATTCAGGGAACGGGCAATCAGCCCCAGCATTTT. Protein sequence: CASSIQGTGNQPQHF.